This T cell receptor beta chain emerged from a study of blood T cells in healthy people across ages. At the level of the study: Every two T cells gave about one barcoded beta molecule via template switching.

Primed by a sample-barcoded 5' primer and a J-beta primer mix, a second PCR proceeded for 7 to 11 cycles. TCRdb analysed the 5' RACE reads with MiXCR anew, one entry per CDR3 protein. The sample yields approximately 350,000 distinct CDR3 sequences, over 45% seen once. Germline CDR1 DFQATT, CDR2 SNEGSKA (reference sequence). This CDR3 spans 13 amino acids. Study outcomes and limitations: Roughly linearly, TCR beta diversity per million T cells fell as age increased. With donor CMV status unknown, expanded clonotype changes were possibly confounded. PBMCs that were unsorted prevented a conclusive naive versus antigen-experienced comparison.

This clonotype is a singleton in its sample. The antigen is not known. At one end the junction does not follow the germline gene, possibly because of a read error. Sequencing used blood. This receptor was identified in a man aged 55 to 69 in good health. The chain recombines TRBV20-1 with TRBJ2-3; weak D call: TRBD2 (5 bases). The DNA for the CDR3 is TGCAGTGCTAGGACTGAGGGCACAGATGCGCAGTATTTT. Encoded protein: CSARTEGTDAQYF.